These 22 T cell receptor beta chains came from one sample sequenced in a study of blood T cell repertoires in COVID-19. The repertoire was sequenced with immunoSEQ multiplex PCR; TCRdb's copy has only in-frame clones and lacks some. The sample lists 250,000 or so clones, roughly 89% occurring once. The sequenced sample consisted of peripheral blood. The source of these receptors is a middle-aged woman who had recovered from COVID-19.

This chain joins TRBV7-9 and TRBJ2-2; tentative D call: TRBD1 (6 bases). This CDR3 has 15 amino acids. The germline CDR1 and CDR2 sequences are SEHNR and FQNEAQ (reference sequence). V was clipped by 5 bases and J by 2 bases, with 12 bases between them. CDR3 amino acids: CASSREQGNTGELFF. CDR3 in DNA: TGTGCCAGCAGCCGGGAACAGGGAAACACCGGGGAGCTGTTTTTT.

Note on this clone: Other DNA sequences in this sample translate to the same CDR3. This rearrangement joins TRBV12-3 or TRBV12-4 to TRBJ2-3; D is unclear. Trimming removed 5 bases from V and 3 bases from J, with 6 bases in between. The CDR3 sequence is 12 residues long. In DNA, the CDR3 is TGTGCCAGCAGTCTATTAACAGATACGCAGTATTTT. Encoded protein: CASSLLTDTQYF.

The CDR3 here is CASSPRRGLQNTGELFF. The CDR3 DNA reads TGTGCCAGCAGCCCGAGAAGGGGATTGCAGAACACCGGGGAGCTGTTTTTT. The rearrangement joins TRBV5-4 to TRBJ2-2, with a weak D call TRBD1 (5 bases). This CDR3 has 17 residues. CDR1 is SGHNT and CDR2 is YYREEE in the germline V gene (reference sequence). V was trimmed by 4 bases and J by 1 base, leaving 17 bases between them.

The chain uses TRBV9 and TRBJ2-1; TRBD1 might be the D (6 bases). CDR3 length: 15 amino acids. The V end lost 1 base, the J end lost 5 bases, and 13 bases lay between the germline ends. Looked up from germline, CDR1 is SGDLS and CDR2 is YYNGEE. As DNA, the CDR3 is TGTGCCAGCAGCGTACAGGGGTATTATAACAATGAGCAGTTCTTC. Protein sequence: CASSVQGYYNNEQFF.

The chain is built from TRBV21-1 and TRBJ2-7; the DNA was not compared with TRBD2, the D call given in the table. TRBV21-1 is marked as a pseudogene. CDR3 length: 18 residues. CDR3 loop: CASSKGRGYRRTYYEQYV. In DNA form, the CDR3 reads TGTGCCAGCAGCAAAGGGCGGGGCTACCGCCGGACTTACTACGAGCAGTACGTC.

This clone was observed a single time. The rearrangement links TRBV6-5 to TRBJ1-4; 7 bases are a match to TRBD1. With V trimmed by 7 bases and J by 13 bases, 6 bases remained unmatched. The CDR3 sequence is 11 residues long. Germline CDR1 is MNHEY and CDR2 is SVGAGI. The CDR3 DNA is TGTGCCAGCACCTTCCGGGACAGACTGTTTTTT. Its translation: CASTFRDRLFF.

This rearrangement joins TRBV6-5 to TRBJ1-3; 8 bases fit TRBD1. The V and J ends lost 6 bases and 1 base, in that order; junction bases with no gene match: 5. Germline values: CDR1 MNHEY, CDR2 SVGAGI. CDR3 length equals 15 residues. CDR3 bases: TGTGCCAGCAGGAGAGACAGGGGTTCTGGAAACACCATATATTTT. It specifies CASRRDRGSGNTIYF.

The chain carries TRBV13 and TRBJ2-1; 12 nucleotides match TRBD2. Germline V gene lookup returns CDR1 PRHDT and CDR2 FYEKMQ (reference sequence). The CDR3 is 15 residues long. V was clipped by 2 bases and J by 6 bases; unmatched bases: 2. This CDR3 reads CASSLPSGGVNEQFF. CDR3 coding DNA: TGTGCCAGCAGCTTACCTAGCGGGGGGGTCAATGAGCAGTTCTTC. Using reference TRBV13 and TRBJ2-1 for the parts outside the CDR3, the full variable domain is AAGVIQSPRHLIKEKRETATLKCYPIPRHDTVYWYQQGPGQDPQFLISFYEKMQSDKGSIPDRFSAQQFSDYHSELNMSSLELGDSALYFCASSLPSGGVNEQFFGPGTRLTVL.

The chain has TRBV18 and TRBJ1-3; D is possibly TRBD1 (5 bases). This CDR3 comprises 13 residues. V was shortened by 0 bases and J by 8 bases, with 8 bases between the two germline ends. In germline, CDR1 is KGHSH, CDR2 LQKENI. This CDR3 reads CASSPPGGDTIYF. The CDR3 DNA reads as TGTGCCAGCTCACCACCCGGGGGAGACACCATATATTTT.

The chain recombines TRBV24-1 with TRBJ2-1; maybe TRBD2 (6 bases). The CDR3 is made up of 14 amino acids. Germline loops: CDR1 KGHDR, CDR2 SFDVKD. Trimming took 9 bases from V and 4 from J, leaving 15 bases between them. As DNA, the CDR3 is TGTGCCACCGGAGGGACCGCGGAGTACAATGAGCAGTTCTTC. Its translation is CATGGTAEYNEQFF.

The V call is TRBV5-4, the J call TRBJ2-2, with 12 positions matching TRBD2. V shed 4 bases and J 5 bases; nucleotides not matched to a gene: 6. This CDR3 contains 16 residues. CDR1 SGHNT and CDR2 YYREEE come from the germline V gene (reference sequence). For the CDR3, the DNA is TGTGCCAGCAGCCCGAGGACTAGCGGGATTACCGGGGAGCTGTTTTTT. It yields the protein CASSPRTSGITGELFF. The variable domain in full, with the rest retrieved from reference TRBV5-4 and TRBJ2-2, is ETGVTQSPTHLIKTRGQQVTLRCSSQSGHNTVSWYQQALGQGPQFIFQYYREEENGRGNFPPRFSGLQFPNYSSELNVNALELDDSALYLCASSPRTSGITGELFFGEGSRLTVL.

This clone was detected a few times. This chain connects TRBV28 to TRBJ1-2; 7 bases are shared with TRBD1. The CDR3 has 15 residues. V lost 3 bases and J lost 4; bases outside the gene matches: 8. Germline V CDR1 and CDR2: MDHEN, SYDVKM. For the CDR3, the DNA is TGTGCCAGCAGTTTCCTCTCCGGGACAGCCTATGGCTACACCTTC. Translated: CASSFLSGTAYGYTF.

This clone was seen just once. The rearrangement links TRBV3-1 (or the pseudogene TRBV3-2) to TRBJ1-6; a possible D gene is TRBD1 (5 bases). CDR1 is LGHDT, CDR2 YNNKEL, per germline (reference sequence). V lost 4 bases, J lost 9 bases, and 10 bases lay in between. The CDR3 is made up of 13 amino acids. The DNA for the CDR3 is TGTGCCAGCAGCCCCCAGGGATCTTCACCCCTCCACTTT. It codes for CASSPQGSSPLHF.

This clone was observed once. The gene calls are TRBV4-3 and TRBJ2-2; a possible D gene is TRBD2 (6 bases). Germline V gives CDR1 LGHNA, CDR2 YSLEER. This CDR3 is 17 amino acids long. V shed 3 bases and J shed 6 bases, with 20 bases lying between them. For the CDR3, the DNA is TGCGCCAGCAGCCATGGGCCCCCGGGGGAAGGGGCCGGGGAGCTGTTTTTT. Protein: CASSHGPPGEGAGELFF.

V gene TRBV7-2 combines with J gene TRBJ1-6, with 10 bases lining up with TRBD1. Germline CDR1 reads SGHTA; CDR2 reads FQGNSA. The CDR3 has 14 amino acids. The V and J ends lost 5 bases and 9 bases, in that order; junction bases with no gene match: 4. CDR3 nucleotide sequence: TGTGCCAGCAGCAGGGACAGGGGCGGTTCACCCCTCCACTTT. Its translation is CASSRDRGGSPLHF.

Only one count was recorded for this clone. V and J are TRBV7-7 and TRBJ2-3, with 10 bases fitting TRBD1. Germline V lookup: CDR1 SSHAT, CDR2 FNYEAQ (reference sequence). The CDR3 sequence is 16 residues long. Trimming at V came to 5 bases and at J to 5 bases, leaving 10 bases not matched to a gene. The CDR3, as DNA: TGTGCCAGCAGCAGCCGGGACAGGGGAGGTTTAGATACGCAGTATTTT. Translated: CASSSRDRGGLDTQYF.

The chain recombines TRBV4-2 with TRBJ1-4, with TRBD1 matching over 7 bases. The CDR3 is made up of 15 amino acids. V was clipped by 4 bases and J by 5 bases; unmatched bases: 7. Germline CDR1 is LGHNA and CDR2 is YNFKEQ. The CDR3 reads CASSLPGTVNEKLFF. The CDR3 bases are TGTGCCAGCAGCCTACCCGGGACAGTCAATGAAAAACTGTTTTTT.

J is TRBJ1-1 and V is TRBV5-1; TRBD1 might be the D (5 bases). The germline V and J ends were trimmed by 6 bases and 11 bases, with 20 bases remaining between them. This CDR3 spans 13 amino acids. Per the germline V gene, CDR1 is SGHRS and CDR2 is YFSETQ. This chain's CDR3 is CASISDSQGTAFF. The CDR3 region has the DNA TGCGCCAGCATCTCCGATTCCCAGGGCACGGCTTTCTTT. Together with reference TRBV5-1 and TRBJ1-1, the CDR3 gives the full variable domain: KAGVTQTPRYLIKTRGQQVTLSCSPISGHRSVSWYQQTPGQGLQFLFEYFSETQRNKGNFPGRFSGRQFSNSRSEMNVSTLELGDSALYLCASISDSQGTAFFGQGTRLTVV.

This chain uses TRBV10-1 with TRBJ2-1; TRBD1 matches at 11 bases. The germline V gene has CDR1 WNHNN and CDR2 SYGVQD (reference sequence). The ends lost 2 bases at V and 7 bases at J; junction bases unmatched: 1. The CDR3 covers 14 residues. CDR3 residues: CASSEGQGANEQFF. The DNA of the CDR3 is TGCGCCAGCAGTGAGGGACAGGGGGCTAATGAGCAGTTCTTC.

The V call is TRBV29-1, the J call TRBJ1-1; 9 positions agree with TRBD1. The germline gives CDR1 SQVTM, CDR2 ANQGSEA. V lost 7 bases and J lost 10; bases outside the gene matches: 10. The CDR3 extends over 12 amino acids. CDR3: CSANRDREAAFF. In DNA form, the CDR3 reads TGCAGCGCCAACCGGGACAGGGAAGCAGCTTTCTTT.

The genes are TRBV4-1 and TRBJ2-2; 7 positions agree with TRBD1. Per germline, CDR1 MGHRA and CDR2 YSYEKL. This CDR3 comprises 16 residues. V lost 0 bases, J lost 3 bases, and 4 bases stayed unmatched. The CDR3 sequence is CASSQDGTVYTGELFF. DNA of the CDR3: TGCGCCAGCAGCCAAGATGGGACAGTGTACACCGGGGAGCTGTTTTTT.

The chain combines TRBV4-3 with TRBJ2-3; D is unclear. Per germline, CDR1 LGHNA and CDR2 YSLEER. The CDR3 spans 13 residues. The V and J ends lost 4 bases and 5 bases respectively, with 10 bases between them. CDR3 loop: CASSRVVVDTQYF. CDR3 nucleotide sequence: TGCGCCAGCAGCCGCGTAGTTGTAGATACGCAGTATTTT.